Listed below are T cell receptor beta chains from one sample, sequenced in a study of cytomegalovirus exposure and HLA in healthy donors. TCRdb keeps only in-frame clones here, not all; method: immunoSEQ multiplex PCR. The sample has 110,000 to 150,000 clones, approximately 78% seen once. What was sequenced was PBMCs. The receptors shown here come from a woman between 18 and 30 years old in good health and CMV-seropositive. The CDR3 runs from the conserved cysteine through the conserved F or W. Fields, in order: V gene, J gene, D gene, clone size, CDR3 protein, CDR3 DNA. A D gene is named only where the DNA matches it firmly. Part of the rows lack a size; the others show once, few, many or a class for expanded clones.

TRBV11-2	TRBJ2-2	TRBD2	.	CASSSRRGVRDTGELFF	TGTGCCAGCAGCTCCCGCCGGGGGGTTCGGGACACCGGGGAGCTGTTTTTT
TRBV29-1	TRBJ2-4	TRBD1	.	CSVEDPGQGALGAKNIQYF	TGCAGCGTTGAAGACCCGGGACAGGGGGCCCTGGGGGCCAAAAACATTCAGTACTTC
TRBV5-1	TRBJ1-2	TRBD1	.	CASSEGQTYGYTF	TGCGCCAGCAGCGAGGGACAGACCTATGGCTACACCTTC
TRBV7-2	TRBJ1-1	TRBD1	.	CASSSGGNTEAFF	TGTGCCAGCAGTTCAGGGGGGAACACTGAAGCTTTCTTT
TRBV5-1	TRBJ2-7	TRBD1	.	CASSLGQGTSYEQYF	TGCGCCAGCAGCTTGGGACAGGGGACTTCCTACGAGCAGTACTTC
TRBV7-9	TRBJ1-2	.	.	CASSLQGVHGYTF	TGTGCCAGCAGCTTACAGGGTGTCCATGGCTACACCTTC
TRBV10-3	TRBJ2-1	TRBD2	.	CATAGLAGKNEQFF	TGTGCCACCGCAGGACTAGCGGGGAAAAATGAGCAGTTCTTC
TRBV4-3	TRBJ1-6	TRBD1	.	CASSQESPRDSSYNSPLHF	TGCGCCAGCAGCCAAGAGAGCCCTAGGGACAGCTCCTATAATTCACCCCTCCACTTT
TRBV10-2	TRBJ2-3	.	few	CASSEGQSTDTQYF	TGCGCCAGCAGTGAAGGACAGAGCACAGATACGCAGTATTTT
TRBV30	TRBJ1-2	.	.	CAWSGVRNYGYTF	TGTGCCTGGAGTGGTGTTCGGAACTATGGCTACACCTTC
TRBV18	TRBJ2-5	TRBD1	.	CASSPRTGVLQETQYF	TGTGCCAGCTCACCGAGGACAGGGGTCCTGCAAGAGACCCAGTACTTC